Listed below are T cell receptor beta chains from one sample, sequenced in a study of T-cell memory formation after mild COVID-19. A single record per CDR3 protein comes from TCRdb applying MiXCR to the 5' RACE reads. The data contain 250,000 to 300,000 distinct CDR3 sequences, around 16% of them singletons. Input material: PBMCs or a T cell subset sorted from them (not recorded which). The receptors were gathered from a man younger than 35 who had mild COVID-19 (a few samples of this study predate the infection). Cell type and time point are not known. Both conserved end residues are part of each CDR3. A D gene is named only where the DNA matches it firmly. Not every row has a clone size; where given, it reads once, few, many or a size class.

TRBV27,-,-,TRBJ2-1,TGTGCCAGCACGGGACGCGGCAATGAGCAGTTCTTC,CASTGRGNEQFF
TRBV5-1,TRBD1,-,TRBJ2-5,TGCGCCAGCAGGAGGACAGGGGGTATTCAAGAGACCCAGTACTTC,CASRRTGGIQETQYF
TRBV6-2/TRBV6-3,-,-,TRBJ1-5,TGTGCCAGCAGTCGACAGGATCAGCCCCAGCATTTT,CASSRQDQPQHF
TRBV27,TRBD1,few,TRBJ1-2,TGTGCCAGCAGTTACAGGGGCAGCTATGGCTACACCTTC,CASSYRGSYGYTF
TRBV9,-,-,TRBJ1-5,TGTGCCAGCAGCGTAGGTGAGGGCTCCAATCAGCCCCAGCATTTT,CASSVGEGSNQPQHF
TRBV6-2/TRBV6-3,-,-,TRBJ2-5,TGTGCCAGCAGTTATTTCACAGTTCAAGAGACCCAGTACTTC,CASSYFTVQETQYF
TRBV7-2,-,few,TRBJ1-2,TGTGCCAGCAGCTTCGACCAGGCATTCCTTAACTATGGCTACACCTTC,CASSFDQAFLNYGYTF
TRBV12-3/TRBV12-4,-,-,TRBJ1-2,TGTGCCAGCAGTTTAATTGGGCTCGACTATGGCTACACCTTC,CASSLIGLDYGYTF
TRBV7-9,TRBD2,-,TRBJ2-4,TGTGCCAGCAGCTTAATGGCGGGAGGGGACATTCAGTACTTC,CASSLMAGGDIQYF
TRBV19,TRBD1,-,TRBJ2-7,TGTGCCAGCTCCTCCGACGGGACAGGGTTCTACGAGCAGTACTTC,CASSSDGTGFYEQYF
TRBV29-1,-,few,TRBJ2-5,TGCAGCGCTGGATGGGAGACCCAGTACTTC,CSAGWETQYF
TRBV11-2,TRBD1,-,TRBJ2-6,TGTGCCAGCAGGAGACCGGGACAGAAACCTGGGGCCAACGTCCTGACTTTC,CASRRPGQKPGANVLTF
TRBV5-8,-,few,TRBJ2-2,TGTGCCAGCAGCTTGGCAGGGGAGGGATCCGGGGAGCTGTTTTTT,CASSLAGEGSGELFF
TRBV5-6,-,-,TRBJ2-6,TGTGCCAGCAGCACCCGAGGGGGGTTAGTCAACGTCCTGACTTTC,CASSTRGGLVNVLTF
TRBV4-3,-,few,TRBJ1-2,TGCGCCAGCAGCCCCCGAGGAGCCCTACACGGCTACACCTTC,CASSPRGALHGYTF
TRBV20-1,TRBD2,-,TRBJ2-3,TGCAGAGGAGGGACGGGACTAGCGGGGGGCGGGGATACGCAGTATTTT,CRGGTGLAGGGDTQYF
TRBV12-3/TRBV12-4,-,few,TRBJ1-5,TGTGCCAGCAGTTCACGGGAGGGCAATCAGCCCCAGCATTTT,CASSSREGNQPQHF
TRBV29-1,-,few,TRBJ2-1,TGCAGCGTGGCCGGGTACAATGAGCAGTTCTTC,CSVAGYNEQFF
TRBV10-3,-,-,TRBJ2-2,TGTGCCATCAGAGCAATGAACACCGGGGAGCTGTTTTTT,CAIRAMNTGELFF
TRBV12-3/TRBV12-4,TRBD2,many,TRBJ2-7,TGTGCCAGCAGTCACAGCGGGGGGGCCTGGGAGCAGTACTTC,CASSHSGGAWEQYF
TRBV18,TRBD1,few,TRBJ1-5,TGTGCCAGCTCACCGACAGGGGGCCTTATCCCCCAGCATTTT,CASSPTGGLIPQHF
TRBV20-1,-,few,TRBJ1-1,TGCAGTGCTAGAGTCCTACCCGAGACTTTACTCTTT,CSARVLPETLLF
TRBV25-1,TRBD2,-,TRBJ2-1,TGTGCCACCTCCTTGGGGACTAGCGGAAACAATGAGCAGTTCTTC,CATSLGTSGNNEQFF
TRBV5-1,-,-,TRBJ1-1,TGCGCCAGCAGCTTGATGGGACGGGGCACTGAAGCTTTCTTT,CASSLMGRGTEAFF
TRBV5-1,-,-,TRBJ2-5,TGCGCCAGCACCTGGCTCGGAACGGGCGAGACCCAGTACTTC,CASTWLGTGETQYF
TRBV11-2,-,-,TRBJ2-3,TGTGCCAGCAGCTTAGTTCGATTAGCGATGGATACGCAGTATTTT,CASSLVRLAMDTQYF
TRBV5-1,-,many,TRBJ2-1,TGCGCCAGCAGCCTCCTGGCCCTCTACAATGAGCAGTTCTTC,CASSLLALYNEQFF
TRBV18,-,few,TRBJ1-5,TGTGCCAGCTCACCACGGGGAAACAATCAGCCCCAGCATTTT,CASSPRGNNQPQHF
TRBV25-1,-,-,TRBJ1-3,TGTGCCAGCGAGAGGCGGGGGCATCTCGGAAACACCATATATTTT,CASERRGHLGNTIYF
TRBV19,TRBD1,-,TRBJ2-2,TGTGCCAGTAGAGACCTCGGACAGGGGATGACCGGGGAGCTGTTTTTT,CASRDLGQGMTGELFF
TRBV7-9,-,-,TRBJ1-4,TGTGCCAGCAGCCCCCTCCCGACAGCTTCTTCAACTAATGAAAAACTGTTTTTT,CASSPLPTASSTNEKLFF
TRBV15,-,-,TRBJ2-7,TGTGCCACCAGCAGAGCCAGGGTGGGCTACGAGCAGTACTTC,CATSRARVGYEQYF
TRBV20-1,-,-,TRBJ2-7,TGCAGTGCTAGGGGGGCAGGGTCCCACGAGCAGTACTTC,CSARGAGSHEQYF
TRBV6-4,TRBD2,-,TRBJ2-3,TGTGCCAGCAGTGGGGTAGCGGGGGGAACAGATACGCAGTATTTT,CASSGVAGGTDTQYF
TRBV7-3,-,-,TRBJ2-1,TGTGCCAGCAGCAAAAGGGGGAATGAGCAGTTCTTC,CASSKRGNEQFF
TRBV9,-,-,TRBJ1-6,TGTGCCAGCAGCACCAGGGCTAATAATTCACCCCTCCACTTT,CASSTRANNSPLHF
TRBV6-1,-,many,TRBJ2-3,TGTGCCAGCAGTGAGGGACACAGCACAGATACGCAGTATTTT,CASSEGHSTDTQYF
TRBV5-1,TRBD1,few,TRBJ1-2,TGCGCCAGCAGCCAGCAGGACAGGGGTGGAGGCTACACCTTC,CASSQQDRGGGYTF
TRBV28,-,few,TRBJ2-5,TGTGCCAGCAGTTTACTTTGGAACGTTGGAGAGACCCAGTACTTC,CASSLLWNVGETQYF
TRBV24-1,TRBD2,few,TRBJ2-3,TGTGCCGTCGGGACTAGCGGCACAGATACGCAGTATTTT,CAVGTSGTDTQYF
TRBV7-2,-,many,TRBJ2-5,TGTGCCAGCAGCTTGGGGGACCCCCGGGAGACCCAGTACTTC,CASSLGDPRETQYF